The sequence of this TCR beta chain was determined in a study of T cell changes during pregnancy in multiple sclerosis. Here immunoSEQ multiplex PCR was the method, and the copy in TCRdb shows in-frame clones only, minus some. The table records approximately 97,000 clones, about nine tenths of them present only once. The sample holds a few counts of this clone. Germline V gives CDR1 LNHDA, CDR2 SQIVND (reference sequence). V was pared by 5 bases and J by 3 bases, with 14 bases between. This CDR3 comprises 15 residues. The J gene is TRBJ2-1, the V gene TRBV19; possible D gene TRBD1, 5 bases. The sequence was obtained from a female donor in good health, enrolled as a control in a pregnancy study. Source: peripheral blood, taken in the second trimester of pregnancy. DNA for the CDR3: TGTGCCAGTAGTCGTGGGGCCCCGCTCTACAATGAGCAGTTCTTC. This gives the protein CASSRGAPLYNEQFF.